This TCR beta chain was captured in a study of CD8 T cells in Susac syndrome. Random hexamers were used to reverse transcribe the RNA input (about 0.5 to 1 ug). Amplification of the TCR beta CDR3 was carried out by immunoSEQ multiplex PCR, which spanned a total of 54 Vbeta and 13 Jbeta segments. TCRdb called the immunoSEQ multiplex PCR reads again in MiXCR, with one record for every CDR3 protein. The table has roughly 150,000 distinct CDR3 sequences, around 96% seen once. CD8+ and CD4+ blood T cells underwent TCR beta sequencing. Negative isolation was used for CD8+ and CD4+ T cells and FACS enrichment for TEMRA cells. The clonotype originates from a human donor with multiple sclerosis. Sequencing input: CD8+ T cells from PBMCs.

CDR3 DNA: TGTGCCAGCAGCCAAGGTTCTAGCCATCCCTTCCTTGAGCAGTTCTTC. The encoded protein is CASSQGSSHPFLEQFF. The V gene is TRBV3-1, the J gene TRBJ2-1; a weak D match, TRBD2 (5 bases). The CDR3 contains 16 residues. CDR1 and CDR2 (germline): LGHDT, YNNKEL (reference sequence). V was clipped by 1 base and J by 9 bases, with 19 bases between them.